This is a list of T cell receptor beta chains from one sample in a study of molecular identifiers for immune sequencing clone quantification. TCRdb ran MiXCR on the PCR reads and lists one entry per CDR3 protein. In the table there are 300,000 to 400,000 distinct CDR3 sequences, about 23% of which are singletons. Sample: naive CD8+ T cells from blood, with Jurkat cell RNA spiked in. The receptors were sampled from a human donor in good health. Some libraries in this study had Jurkat cell RNA spiked in. CDR3s leave out the opening cysteine and the closing phenylalanine or tryptophan. The order of the fields is J gene, V gene, CDR3 protein.

j_call: TRBJ2-5
v_call: TRBV4-3
cdr3_aa: ASSHDLKRTGIDQETQY

j_call: TRBJ2-7
v_call: TRBV28
cdr3_aa: ASSLLQAGGEQY

j_call: TRBJ2-2
v_call: TRBV4-3
cdr3_aa: ASSQDRGTTNTGELF

j_call: TRBJ1-2
v_call: TRBV7-9
cdr3_aa: ASSLTTAANYGYT

j_call: TRBJ2-7
v_call: TRBV7-9
cdr3_aa: ASSHPGTGPYEQY

j_call: TRBJ2-1
v_call: TRBV21-1
cdr3_aa: ASSTSPGF

j_call: TRBJ1-1
v_call: TRBV4-3
cdr3_aa: ASSQVRGASAAF

j_call: TRBJ1-4
v_call: TRBV28
cdr3_aa: ASSFSGQSTNEKLF

j_call: TRBJ1-2
v_call: TRBV19
cdr3_aa: ASSIGRHGYT

j_call: TRBJ2-1
v_call: TRBV5-6
cdr3_aa: ASSMGALGNEQF

j_call: TRBJ2-5
v_call: TRBV10-3
cdr3_aa: AISESTQETQY

j_call: TRBJ2-1
v_call: TRBV5-6
cdr3_aa: ASSRNRVYNEQF

j_call: TRBJ2-5
v_call: TRBV12-3/TRBV12-4
cdr3_aa: ARSLTPWGAQY

j_call: TRBJ2-7
v_call: TRBV19
cdr3_aa: ASSIQGTTYEQY

j_call: -
v_call: TRBV28
cdr3_aa: ASSLDTSKETQF

j_call: TRBJ2-2
v_call: TRBV9
cdr3_aa: ASSTQVGGGAGELF

j_call: TRBJ2-7
v_call: TRBV5-1
cdr3_aa: ASSLAQVQGFYEQY

j_call: TRBJ2-5
v_call: TRBV29-1
cdr3_aa: SVVLAGGETQY

j_call: TRBJ2-7
v_call: TRBV4-3
cdr3_aa: ASSHGQGVSYEQY

j_call: TRBJ2-3
v_call: TRBV7-2
cdr3_aa: ASSKSGGAFADTQY

j_call: TRBJ2-2
v_call: TRBV20-1
cdr3_aa: SARIPGDRGFTGELF

j_call: TRBJ1-1
v_call: TRBV9
cdr3_aa: ASSVVVGQKRTEAF

j_call: TRBJ1-5
v_call: TRBV19
cdr3_aa: ASTLQGMVRNPPPP

j_call: TRBJ1-5
v_call: TRBV27
cdr3_aa: ASSPPPGNQPQH

j_call: TRBJ2-2
v_call: TRBV19
cdr3_aa: ASSQGGTGELF

j_call: TRBJ2-5
v_call: TRBV5-1
cdr3_aa: ASSLLRAGSGQETQY

j_call: TRBJ2-7
v_call: TRBV3-1
cdr3_aa: ASSPGLAGGLTGEQY

j_call: TRBJ1-1
v_call: TRBV9
cdr3_aa: ASSEGGASTEAF

j_call: TRBJ2-7
v_call: TRBV11-2
cdr3_aa: ASSPSPEQY

j_call: TRBJ1-1
v_call: TRBV20-1
cdr3_aa: SATSTLAAF

j_call: TRBJ1-2
v_call: TRBV29-1
cdr3_aa: SVEDLGAAYGYT

j_call: TRBJ1-3
v_call: TRBV28
cdr3_aa: ASSLRGAGNTIY

j_call: TRBJ1-6
v_call: TRBV5-6
cdr3_aa: ASSLRTALGNSPLH

j_call: TRBJ2-3
v_call: TRBV5-5
cdr3_aa: ASSFQTSGRALGTDTQY

j_call: TRBJ2-7
v_call: TRBV7-9
cdr3_aa: ASGSGYSIGEQY

j_call: TRBJ1-5
v_call: TRBV4-1
cdr3_aa: ASSQRGQDNQPQH

j_call: TRBJ2-7
v_call: TRBV20-1
cdr3_aa: SARDRATTYEQY

j_call: TRBJ2-1
v_call: TRBV29-1
cdr3_aa: SVERVGGDYNEQF

j_call: TRBJ2-2
v_call: TRBV20-1
cdr3_aa: SARERQAVAYTGELF

j_call: TRBJ2-7
v_call: TRBV28
cdr3_aa: ASSRYYEQY

j_call: TRBJ2-5
v_call: TRBV7-2
cdr3_aa: ASSRDSSETQY

j_call: TRBJ1-1
v_call: TRBV4-3
cdr3_aa: ASSQVQGAEAF

j_call: TRBJ2-7
v_call: TRBV7-6
cdr3_aa: ASSPWTGPLATSYEQY

j_call: TRBJ2-7
v_call: TRBV12-3/TRBV12-4
cdr3_aa: ASSSNWGSYEQY

j_call: TRBJ1-2
v_call: TRBV5-1
cdr3_aa: ASSPVDHGYT

j_call: TRBJ2-2
v_call: TRBV6-6
cdr3_aa: ASSFSAGELF

j_call: TRBJ1-2
v_call: TRBV7-9
cdr3_aa: ASSSPQGVAYGYT

j_call: TRBJ2-1
v_call: TRBV7-2
cdr3_aa: ASSQTPGLGNEQF

j_call: TRBJ1-1
v_call: TRBV6-5
cdr3_aa: ASSYGRSEAF

j_call: TRBJ2-2
v_call: TRBV14
cdr3_aa: ASSQGPGVTSGTGELF

j_call: TRBJ1-3
v_call: TRBV7-9
cdr3_aa: ASSLSGTTGNTIY

j_call: TRBJ1-4
v_call: TRBV7-9
cdr3_aa: ASTVGATNEKLF

j_call: TRBJ1-2
v_call: TRBV4-3
cdr3_aa: ASSQDSTGGGAGYT